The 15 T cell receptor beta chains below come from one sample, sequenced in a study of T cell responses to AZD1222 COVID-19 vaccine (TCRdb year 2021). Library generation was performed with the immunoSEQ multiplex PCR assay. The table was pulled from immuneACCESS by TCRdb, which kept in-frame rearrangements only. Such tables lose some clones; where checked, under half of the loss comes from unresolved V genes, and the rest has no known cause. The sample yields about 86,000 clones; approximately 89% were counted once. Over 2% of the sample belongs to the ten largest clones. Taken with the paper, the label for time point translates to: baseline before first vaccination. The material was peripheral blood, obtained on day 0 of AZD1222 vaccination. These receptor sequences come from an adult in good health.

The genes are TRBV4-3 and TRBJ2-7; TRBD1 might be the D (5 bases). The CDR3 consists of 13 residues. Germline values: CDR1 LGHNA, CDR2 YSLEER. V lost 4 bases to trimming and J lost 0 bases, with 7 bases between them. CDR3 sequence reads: CASSPGNSYEQYF. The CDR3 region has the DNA TGCGCCAGCAGCCCAGGGAACTCCTACGAGCAGTACTTC.

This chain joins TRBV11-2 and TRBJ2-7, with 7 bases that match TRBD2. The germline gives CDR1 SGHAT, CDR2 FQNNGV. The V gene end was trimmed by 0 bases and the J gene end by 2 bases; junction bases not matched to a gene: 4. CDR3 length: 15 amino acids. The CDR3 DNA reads TGTGCCAGCAGCTTAGAGCTCGGACTAGCCTACGAGCAGTACTTC. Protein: CASSLELGLAYEQYF.

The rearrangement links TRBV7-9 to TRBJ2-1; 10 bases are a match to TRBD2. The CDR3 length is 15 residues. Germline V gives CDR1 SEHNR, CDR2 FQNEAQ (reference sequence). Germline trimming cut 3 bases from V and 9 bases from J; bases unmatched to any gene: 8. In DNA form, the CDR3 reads TGTGCCAGCAGCTTTTCAGCGGGAGGGGGGTCTGAGCAGTTCTTC. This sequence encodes CASSFSAGGGSEQFF.

CDR3 sequence: CASSPNDRGPGRYGYTF. For the CDR3, the DNA is TGTGCCAGCTCACCAAACGACAGGGGCCCCGGGCGCTATGGCTACACCTTC. The V call is TRBV18, the J call TRBJ1-2, with 8 bases matching TRBD1. With 2 bases clipped from V and 4 bases from J, the junction kept 12 bases outside the gene matches. The CDR3 is made up of 17 amino acids. The germline gives CDR1 KGHSH, CDR2 LQKENI.

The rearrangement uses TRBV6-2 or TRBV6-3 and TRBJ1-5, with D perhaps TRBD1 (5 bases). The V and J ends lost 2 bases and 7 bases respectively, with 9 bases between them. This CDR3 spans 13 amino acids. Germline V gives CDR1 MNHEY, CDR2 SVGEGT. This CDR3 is CASSYVAGQPQHF. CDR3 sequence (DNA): TGTGCCAGCAGTTACGTGGCAGGGCAGCCCCAGCATTTT.

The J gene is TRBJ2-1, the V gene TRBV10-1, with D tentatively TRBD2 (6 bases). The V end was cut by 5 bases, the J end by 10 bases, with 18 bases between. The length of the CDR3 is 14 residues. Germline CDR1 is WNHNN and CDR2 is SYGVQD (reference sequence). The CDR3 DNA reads TGCGCCAGCAGTAAAGAACCGGGACTGTCCGAGCAGTTCTTC. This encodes CASSKEPGLSEQFF.

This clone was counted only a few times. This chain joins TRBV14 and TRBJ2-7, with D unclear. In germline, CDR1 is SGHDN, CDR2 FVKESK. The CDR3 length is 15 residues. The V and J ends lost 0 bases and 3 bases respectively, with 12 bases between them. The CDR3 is CASSQDHRDFYEQYF. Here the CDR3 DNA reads TGTGCCAGCAGCCAAGATCACAGAGACTTCTACGAGCAGTACTTC. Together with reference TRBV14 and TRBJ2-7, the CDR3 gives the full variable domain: EAGVTQFPSHSVIEKGQTVTLRCDPISGHDNLYWYRRVMGKEIKFLLHFVKESKQDESGMPNNRFLAERTGGTYSTLKVQPAELEDSGVYFCASSQDHRDFYEQYFGPGTRLTVT.

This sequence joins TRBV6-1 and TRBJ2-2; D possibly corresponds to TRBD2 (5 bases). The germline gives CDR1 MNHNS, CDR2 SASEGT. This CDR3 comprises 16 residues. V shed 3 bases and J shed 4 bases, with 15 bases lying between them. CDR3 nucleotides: TGTGCCAGCAGTGAGTTGGTTGGGCTAGCCACCGGGGAGCTGTTTTTT. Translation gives CASSELVGLATGELFF.

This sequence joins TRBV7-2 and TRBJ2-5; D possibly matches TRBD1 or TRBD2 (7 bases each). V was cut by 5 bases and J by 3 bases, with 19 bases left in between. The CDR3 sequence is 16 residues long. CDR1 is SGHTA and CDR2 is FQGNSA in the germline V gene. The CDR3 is CASSMTGSGGEETQYF. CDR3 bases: TGTGCCAGCAGCATGACAGGGAGTGGGGGGGAAGAGACCCAGTACTTC.

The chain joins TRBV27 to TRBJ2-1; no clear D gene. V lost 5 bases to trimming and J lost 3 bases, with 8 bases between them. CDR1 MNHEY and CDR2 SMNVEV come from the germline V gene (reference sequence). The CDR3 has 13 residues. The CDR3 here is CASSKPGYNEQFF. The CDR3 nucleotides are TGTGCCAGCAGTAAACCGGGCTACAATGAGCAGTTCTTC.

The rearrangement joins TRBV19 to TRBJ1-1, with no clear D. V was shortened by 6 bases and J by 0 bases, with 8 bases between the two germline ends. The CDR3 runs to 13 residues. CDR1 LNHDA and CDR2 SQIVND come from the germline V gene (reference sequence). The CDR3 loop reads CASRAQVNTEAFF. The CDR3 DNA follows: TGTGCCAGTAGAGCCCAGGTGAACACTGAAGCTTTCTTT.

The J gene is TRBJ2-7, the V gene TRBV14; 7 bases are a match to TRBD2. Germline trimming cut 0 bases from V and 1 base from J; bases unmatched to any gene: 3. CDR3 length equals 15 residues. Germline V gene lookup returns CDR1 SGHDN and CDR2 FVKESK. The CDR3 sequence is CASSQDYGRSYEQYF. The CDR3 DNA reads TGTGCCAGCAGCCAAGATTACGGGAGGTCCTACGAGCAGTACTTC.

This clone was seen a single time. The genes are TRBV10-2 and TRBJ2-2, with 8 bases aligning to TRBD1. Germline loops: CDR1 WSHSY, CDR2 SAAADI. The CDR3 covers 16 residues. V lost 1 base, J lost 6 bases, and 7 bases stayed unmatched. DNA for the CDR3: TGCGCCAGCAGTGAGTTACCGGGACAGGAGTCCGGGGAGCTGTTTTTT. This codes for CASSELPGQESGELFF.

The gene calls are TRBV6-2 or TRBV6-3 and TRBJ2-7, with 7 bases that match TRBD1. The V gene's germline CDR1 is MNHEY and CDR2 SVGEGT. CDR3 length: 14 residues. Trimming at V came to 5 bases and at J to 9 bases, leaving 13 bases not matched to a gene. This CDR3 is CASSNDRAGTVQYF. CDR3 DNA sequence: TGTGCCAGCAGTAACGACAGGGCCGGAACCGTGCAGTACTTC.

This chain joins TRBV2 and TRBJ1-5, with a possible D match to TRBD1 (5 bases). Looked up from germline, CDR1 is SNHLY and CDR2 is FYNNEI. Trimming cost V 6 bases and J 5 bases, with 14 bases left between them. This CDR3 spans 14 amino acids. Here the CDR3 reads CASRADSSYQPQHF. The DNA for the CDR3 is TGTGCCAGCAGAGCCGACAGTTCTTATCAGCCCCAGCATTTT. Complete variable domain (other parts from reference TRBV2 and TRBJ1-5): EPEVTQTPSHQVTQMGQEVILRCVPISNHLYFYWYRQILGQKVEFLVSFYNNEISEKSEIFDDQFSVERPDGSNFTLKIRSTKLEDSAMYFCASRADSSYQPQHFGDGTRLSIL.